A single sample gave rise to the 16 T cell receptor beta chains below, sequenced in a study of CD8 T cells in Susac syndrome. A quantity of roughly 0.5 to 1 ug RNA underwent reverse transcription using random hexamers. MiXCR, applied by TCRdb to the immunoSEQ multiplex PCR reads, yields one record per CDR3 protein. The table lists 200,000 to 250,000 distinct CDR3 sequences, approximately 94% of them singletons. The sample taken for sequencing was CD4+ T cells from PBMCs. The receptors originated from a human donor with Susac syndrome.

The genes are TRBV6-5 and TRBJ1-5; TRBD1 agrees at 10 bases. Trimming took 0 bases from V and 6 from J; bases not matched to a gene: 5. CDR3 length: 16 residues. From germline, CDR1 is MNHEY and CDR2 SVGAGI. As DNA, the CDR3 is TGTGCCAGCAGTTACTCCGGGACAGGGGTCGGTCAGCCCCAGCATTTT. Amino acids: CASSYSGTGVGQPQHF.

The chain combines TRBV3-1 with TRBJ2-2; D gene uncertain. This CDR3 spans 13 amino acids. Germline values: CDR1 LGHDT, CDR2 YNNKEL (reference sequence). Trimming took 3 bases from V and 5 from J, leaving 7 bases between them. CDR3 bases: TGTGCCAGCAGCCAGTCCCTGACCGGGGAGCTGTTTTTT. Its translation is CASSQSLTGELFF.

The chain is built from TRBV7-2 and TRBJ2-5; weak D call: TRBD1 (6 bases). V lost 5 bases and J lost 7, with 20 bases in between. The CDR3 length is 15 residues. CDR1 and CDR2 (germline): SGHTA, FQGNSA. CDR3 sequence: CASSPTGTTETTQYF. The CDR3 DNA reads TGTGCCAGCAGCCCGACTGGGACAACGGAGACGACCCAGTACTTC. Looking up the rest from reference TRBV7-2 and TRBJ2-5 gives the full variable domain: GAGVSQSPSNKVTEKGKDVELRCDPISGHTALYWYRQSLGQGLEFLIYFQGNSAPDKSGLPSDRFSAERTGGSVSTLTIQRTQQEDSAVYLCASSPTGTTETTQYFGPGTRLLVL.

The rearrangement joins TRBV6-5 to TRBJ1-2; D uncertain. V was trimmed by 11 bases and J by 2 bases, leaving 18 bases between them. This CDR3 contains 14 residues. Germline V gene data show CDR1 as MNHEY and CDR2 as SVGAGI. The CDR3 region is CASRQAADNYGYTF. CDR3 coding DNA: TGTGCCTCACGGCAGGCGGCAGACAACTATGGCTACACCTTC.

V is TRBV2 and J is TRBJ1-6, with D perhaps matching TRBD1 (5 bases). This CDR3 is 20 amino acids long. V was pared by 7 bases and J by 6 bases, with 31 bases between. CDR1 and CDR2 (germline): SNHLY, FYNNEI. The CDR3 is CASNRQGGGGVGPFNSPLHF. CDR3 sequence (DNA): TGTGCCAGCAATCGTCAGGGTGGTGGTGGGGTAGGGCCTTTTAATTCACCCCTCCACTTT.

The chain joins TRBV24-1 to TRBJ1-5; tentatively, D is TRBD1 (5 bases). The germline V gene has CDR1 KGHDR and CDR2 SFDVKD. The CDR3 has 15 residues. Trimming cost V 3 bases and J 2 bases, with 10 bases left between them. The CDR3 region has the DNA TGTGCCACCAGTGATCCCGACAGCGGCAATCAGCCCCAGCATTTT. It translates to CATSDPDSGNQPQHF.

V usage is TRBV12-3 or TRBV12-4 and J usage is TRBJ1-6; tentative D call: TRBD1 (6 bases). The germline V and J ends were trimmed by 5 bases and 10 bases, with 21 bases remaining between them. The CDR3 length is 16 residues. The CDR3 reads CASSVGRAGRGSPLHF. The DNA of the CDR3 is TGTGCCAGCAGTGTTGGAAGGGCAGGGAGGGGGTCACCCCTCCACTTT.

The chain uses TRBV28 and TRBJ1-1; unclear D gene. The CDR3 spans 15 residues. Germline CDR1 and CDR2: MDHEN and SYDVKM. The ends were cut back, 5 bases at V and 5 bases at J, with 18 bases in the middle. The CDR3 loop is CASSPPGLLETEAFF. The CDR3 DNA reads TGTGCCAGCAGTCCCCCCGGGCTGCTGGAGACTGAAGCTTTCTTT.

The CDR3 region is CASSLEVGGANVLTF. The CDR3 bases are TGTGCCAGCAGCCTAGAGGTGGGGGGGGCCAACGTCCTGACTTTC. This chain joins TRBV4-2 and TRBJ2-6; D not resolved. The CDR3 consists of 15 residues. Germline CDR1 LGHNA, CDR2 YNFKEQ. Trimming took off 4 bases at V and 4 bases at J, with 11 bases between the two ends.

This clonotype was recorded once. This sequence joins TRBV18 and TRBJ1-6, with D unclear. V lost 1 base to trimming and J lost 7 bases, with 8 bases between them. The CDR3 loop spans 14 amino acids. From germline, CDR1 is KGHSH and CDR2 LQKENI. This chain's CDR3 is CASSPQEVNSPLHF. Written as DNA, the CDR3 is TGTGCCAGCTCACCACAGGAGGTGAATTCACCCCTCCACTTT.

CDR3 sequence reads: CSVGLPSSYEQYF. CDR3 nucleotide sequence: TGCAGCGTTGGACTCCCGAGCTCCTACGAGCAGTACTTC. The chain has TRBV29-1 and TRBJ2-7; D remains unclear. Trimming removed 4 bases at V and 0 bases at J, with 10 bases between. The CDR3 contains 13 residues. Germline CDR1 is SQVTM and CDR2 is ANQGSEA.

The chain combines TRBV3-1 with TRBJ2-1; 11 nucleotides match TRBD2. This CDR3 is 14 amino acids long. The V gene's germline CDR1 is LGHDT and CDR2 YNNKEL (reference sequence). J gave up 15 bases and V 0 bases, and 7 bases lay outside the gene matches. CDR3 DNA sequence: TGTGCCAGCAGCCAAGATCTAATAGCGGGGGGGCTGTTCTTC. It is translated as CASSQDLIAGGLFF.

J is TRBJ1-6 and V is TRBV7-2, with a weak D call TRBD1 (5 bases). V was clipped by 4 bases and J by 7 bases, with 17 bases between them. Germline lookup yields CDR1 SGHTA and CDR2 FQGNSA. CDR3 length: 16 residues. The CDR3 protein is CASSYRRGLGNSPLHF. CDR3 nucleotides: TGTGCCAGCAGCTACCGACGGGGGTTAGGGAATTCACCCCTCCACTTT.

The chain links TRBV25-1 to TRBJ1-2, with D possibly matching TRBD1 (5 bases). The CDR3 extends over 14 amino acids. CDR1 is MGHDK and CDR2 is SYGVNS in the germline V gene. V lost 0 bases to trimming and J lost 7 bases, with 12 bases between them. Here the CDR3 DNA reads TGTGCCAGCAGTGAATATCGAACCGGGGGTGGCTACACCTTC. Encoded protein: CASSEYRTGGGYTF.

This chain uses TRBV5-6 with TRBJ1-5; D remains unclear. The CDR3 consists of 13 residues. Germline CDR1 reads SGHDT; CDR2 reads YYEEEE. With 0 bases removed from V and 3 bases from J, the gap between germline ends came to 4 bases. In nucleotides, the CDR3 is TGTGCCAGCAGCTTGGGTTACAATCAGCCCCAGCATTTT. The encoded protein is CASSLGYNQPQHF.

The V call is TRBV7-2, the J call TRBJ2-7; 7 bases are shared with TRBD1. The CDR3 has 14 residues. V lost 4 bases, J lost 0 bases, and 3 bases stayed unmatched. The V gene's germline CDR1 is SGHTA and CDR2 FQGNSA. This CDR3 is CASSSRGTSYEQYF. CDR3 DNA sequence: TGTGCCAGCAGCTCCAGGGGGACCTCCTACGAGCAGTACTTC.